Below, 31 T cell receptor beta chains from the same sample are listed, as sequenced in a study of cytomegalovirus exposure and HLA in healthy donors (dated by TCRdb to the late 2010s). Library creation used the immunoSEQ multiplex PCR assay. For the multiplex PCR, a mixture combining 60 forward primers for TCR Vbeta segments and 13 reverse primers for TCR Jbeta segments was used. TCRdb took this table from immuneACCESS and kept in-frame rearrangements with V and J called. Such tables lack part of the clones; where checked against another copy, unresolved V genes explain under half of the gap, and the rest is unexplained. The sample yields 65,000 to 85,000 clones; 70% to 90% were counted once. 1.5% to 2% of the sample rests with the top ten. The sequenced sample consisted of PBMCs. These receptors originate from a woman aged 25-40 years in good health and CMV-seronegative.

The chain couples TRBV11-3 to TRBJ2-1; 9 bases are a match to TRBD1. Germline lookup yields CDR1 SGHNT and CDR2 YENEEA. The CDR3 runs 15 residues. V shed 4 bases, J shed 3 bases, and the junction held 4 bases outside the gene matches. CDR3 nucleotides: TGTGCCAGCAGCTCCCGGGACAGGGTCTACAATGAGCAGTTCTTC. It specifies CASSSRDRVYNEQFF. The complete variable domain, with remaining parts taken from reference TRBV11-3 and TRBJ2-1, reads EAGVVQSPRYKIIEKKQPVAFWCNPISGHNTLYWYLQNLGQGPELLIRYENEEAVDDSQLPKDRFSAERLKGVDSTLKIQPAELGDSAVYLCASSSRDRVYNEQFFGPGTRLTVL.

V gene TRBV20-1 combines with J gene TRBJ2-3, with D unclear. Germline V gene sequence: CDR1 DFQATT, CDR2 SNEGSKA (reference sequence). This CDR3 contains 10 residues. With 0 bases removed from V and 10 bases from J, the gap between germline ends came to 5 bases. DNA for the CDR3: TGCAGTGCTAGAGACCTTGCGCAGTATTTT. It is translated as CSARDLAQYF.

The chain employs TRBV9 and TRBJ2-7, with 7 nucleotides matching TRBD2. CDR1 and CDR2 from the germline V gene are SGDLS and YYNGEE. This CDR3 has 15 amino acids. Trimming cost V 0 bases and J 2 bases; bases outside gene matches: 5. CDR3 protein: CASSVEGGGTYEQYF. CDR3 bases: TGTGCCAGCAGCGTAGAAGGCGGGGGTACCTACGAGCAGTACTTC.

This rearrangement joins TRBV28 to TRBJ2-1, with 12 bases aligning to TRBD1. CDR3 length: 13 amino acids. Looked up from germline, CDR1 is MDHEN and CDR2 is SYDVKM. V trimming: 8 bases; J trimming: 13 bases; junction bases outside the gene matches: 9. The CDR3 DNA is TGTGCCAGCGGGTCCGGGACAGGGGGCCTTCAGTTCTTC. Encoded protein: CASGSGTGGLQFF.

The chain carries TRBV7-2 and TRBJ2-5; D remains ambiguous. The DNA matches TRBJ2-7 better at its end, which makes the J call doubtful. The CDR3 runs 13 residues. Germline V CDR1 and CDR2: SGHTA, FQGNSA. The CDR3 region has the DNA TGTGCCAGCAGCTTGCGAGGTAGGAGCGAGCAGTACTTC. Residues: CASSLRGRSEQYF.

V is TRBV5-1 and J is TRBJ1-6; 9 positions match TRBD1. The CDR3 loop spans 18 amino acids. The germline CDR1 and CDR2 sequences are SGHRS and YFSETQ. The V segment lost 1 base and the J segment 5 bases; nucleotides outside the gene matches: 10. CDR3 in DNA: TGCGCCAGCAGCTTGTTAGGGACAGGGACCGCGAATAATTCACCCCTCCACTTT. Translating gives CASSLLGTGTANNSPLHF.

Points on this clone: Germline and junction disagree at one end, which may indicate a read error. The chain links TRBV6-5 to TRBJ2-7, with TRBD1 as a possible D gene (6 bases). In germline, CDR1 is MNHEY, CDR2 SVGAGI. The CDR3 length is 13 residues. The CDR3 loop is CVSSYRQGYEQYF. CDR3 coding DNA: TGTGTCAGCAGTTACAGGCAGGGGTACGAGCAGTACTTC.

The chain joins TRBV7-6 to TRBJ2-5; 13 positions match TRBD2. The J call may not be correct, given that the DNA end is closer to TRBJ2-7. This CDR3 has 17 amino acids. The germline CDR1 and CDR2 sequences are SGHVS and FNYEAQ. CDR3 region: CASSLGFGTSGTYEQYF. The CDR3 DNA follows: TGTGCCAGCAGCTTGGGGTTTGGGACTAGCGGGACCTACGAGCAGTACTTC.

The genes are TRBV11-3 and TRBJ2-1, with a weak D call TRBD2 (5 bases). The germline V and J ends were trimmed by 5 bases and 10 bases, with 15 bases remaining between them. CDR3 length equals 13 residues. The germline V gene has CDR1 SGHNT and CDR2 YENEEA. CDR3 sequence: CASSVTRSGEQFF. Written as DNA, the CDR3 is TGTGCCAGCAGCGTAACTAGGAGCGGCGAGCAGTTCTTC.

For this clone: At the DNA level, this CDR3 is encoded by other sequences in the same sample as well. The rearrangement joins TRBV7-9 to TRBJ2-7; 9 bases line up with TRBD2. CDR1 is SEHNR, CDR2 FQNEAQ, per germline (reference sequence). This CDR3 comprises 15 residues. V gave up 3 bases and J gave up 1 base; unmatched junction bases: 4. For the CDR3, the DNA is TGTGCCAGCAGCTTCCTAGCGGGGACTTCCTACGAGCAGTACTTC. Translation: CASSFLAGTSYEQYF.

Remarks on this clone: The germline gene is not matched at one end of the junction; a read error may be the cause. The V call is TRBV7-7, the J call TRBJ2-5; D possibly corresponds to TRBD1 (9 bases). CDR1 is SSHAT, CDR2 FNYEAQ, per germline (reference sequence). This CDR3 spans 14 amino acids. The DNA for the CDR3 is TGTGCTAGCAGCGGGAGACAGGGGGAAGAGACCCAGTACTTC. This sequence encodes CASSGRQGEETQYF.

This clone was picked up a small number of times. The CDR3 reads CASSLTGTNEKLFF. CDR3 nucleotides: TGTGCCAGCAGCTTAACAGGGACTAATGAAAAACTGTTTTTT. This chain connects TRBV7-9 to TRBJ1-4, with a weak D call TRBD1 (6 bases). Trimming pared 2 bases from V and 2 bases from J, leaving 6 bases between. CDR3 length equals 14 residues. Germline V gene sequence: CDR1 SEHNR, CDR2 FQNEAQ (reference sequence).

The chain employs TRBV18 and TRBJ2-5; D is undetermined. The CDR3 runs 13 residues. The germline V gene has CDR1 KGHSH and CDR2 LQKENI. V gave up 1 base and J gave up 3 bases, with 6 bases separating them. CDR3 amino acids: CASSPQAEETQYF. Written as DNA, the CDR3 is TGTGCCAGCTCACCACAGGCGGAAGAGACCCAGTACTTC.

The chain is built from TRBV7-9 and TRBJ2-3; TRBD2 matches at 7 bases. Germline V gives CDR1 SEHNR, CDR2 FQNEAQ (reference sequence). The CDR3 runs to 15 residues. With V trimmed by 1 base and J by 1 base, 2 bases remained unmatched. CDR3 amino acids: CASSLVLAGTDTQYF. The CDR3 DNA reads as TGTGCCAGCAGCTTAGTCCTAGCGGGCACAGATACGCAGTATTTT. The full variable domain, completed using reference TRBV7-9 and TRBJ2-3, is DTGVSQNPRHKITKRGQNVTFRCDPISEHNRLYWYRQTLGQGPEFLTYFQNEAQLEKSRLLSDRFSAERPKGSFSTLEIQRTEQGDSAMYLCASSLVLAGTDTQYFGPGTRLTVL.

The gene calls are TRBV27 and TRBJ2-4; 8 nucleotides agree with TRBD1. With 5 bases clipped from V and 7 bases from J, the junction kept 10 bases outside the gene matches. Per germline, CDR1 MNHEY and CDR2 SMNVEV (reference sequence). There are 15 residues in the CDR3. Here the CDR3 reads CASSPWDRRRNIQYF. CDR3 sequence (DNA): TGTGCCAGCAGTCCATGGGACAGGAGGCGGAACATTCAGTACTTC.

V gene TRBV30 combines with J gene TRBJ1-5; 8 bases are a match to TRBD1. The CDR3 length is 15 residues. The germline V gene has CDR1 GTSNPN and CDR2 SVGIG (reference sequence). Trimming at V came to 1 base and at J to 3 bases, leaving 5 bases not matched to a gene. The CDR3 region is CAWSADRGDNQPQHF. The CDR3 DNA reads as TGTGCCTGGAGTGCCGACAGGGGTGACAATCAGCCCCAGCATTTT.

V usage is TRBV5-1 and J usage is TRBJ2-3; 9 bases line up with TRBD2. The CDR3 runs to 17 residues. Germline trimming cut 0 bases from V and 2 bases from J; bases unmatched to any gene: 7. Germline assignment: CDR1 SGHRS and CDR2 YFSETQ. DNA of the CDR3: TGCGCCAGCAGCTTGGAGAGGACTAGCGTAACCACAGATACGCAGTATTTT. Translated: CASSLERTSVTTDTQYF.

The CDR3 nucleotides are TGTGCCAGCAGCCGACAGGGGCGAACTTCCAATGAGCAGTTCTTC. Protein: CASSRQGRTSNEQFF. The gene calls are TRBV16 and TRBJ2-1; 8 nucleotides line up with TRBD1. CDR3 length: 15 amino acids. Germline trimming cut 4 bases from V and 6 bases from J; bases unmatched to any gene: 8. Looked up from germline, CDR1 is KGHSY and CDR2 is FQNENV.

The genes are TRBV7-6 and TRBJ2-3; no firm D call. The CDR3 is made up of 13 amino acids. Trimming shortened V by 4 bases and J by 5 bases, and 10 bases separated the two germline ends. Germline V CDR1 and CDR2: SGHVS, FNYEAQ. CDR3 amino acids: CASSSREEDTQYF. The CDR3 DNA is TGTGCCAGCAGCTCCAGAGAGGAAGATACGCAGTATTTT.

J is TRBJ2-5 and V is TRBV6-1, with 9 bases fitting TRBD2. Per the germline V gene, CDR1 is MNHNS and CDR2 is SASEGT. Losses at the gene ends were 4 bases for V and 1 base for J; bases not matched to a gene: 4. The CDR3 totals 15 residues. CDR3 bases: TGTGCCAGCAGTGTTAGGACTAGCGCCCAAGAGACCCAGTACTTC. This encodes CASSVRTSAQETQYF.

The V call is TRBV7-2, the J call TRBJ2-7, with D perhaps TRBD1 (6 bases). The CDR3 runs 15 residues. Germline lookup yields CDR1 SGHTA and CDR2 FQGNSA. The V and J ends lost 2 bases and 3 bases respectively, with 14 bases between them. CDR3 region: CASSLLAGASYEQYF. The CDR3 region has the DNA TGTGCCAGCAGCTTATTGGCAGGGGCGAGCTACGAGCAGTACTTC.

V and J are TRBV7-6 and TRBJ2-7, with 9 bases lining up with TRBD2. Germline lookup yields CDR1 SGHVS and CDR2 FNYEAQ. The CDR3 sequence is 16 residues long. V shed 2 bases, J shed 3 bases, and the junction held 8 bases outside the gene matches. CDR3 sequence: CASSLTGLASFYEQYF. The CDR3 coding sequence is TGTGCCAGCAGCTTAACGGGACTAGCAAGCTTCTACGAGCAGTACTTC.

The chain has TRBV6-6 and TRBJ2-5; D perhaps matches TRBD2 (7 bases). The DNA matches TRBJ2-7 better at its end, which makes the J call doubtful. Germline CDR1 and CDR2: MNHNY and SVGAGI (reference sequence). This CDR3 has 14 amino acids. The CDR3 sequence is CASSKRGDIYEQYF. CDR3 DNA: TGTGCCAGCAGCAAACGGGGGGACATTTACGAGCAGTACTTC.

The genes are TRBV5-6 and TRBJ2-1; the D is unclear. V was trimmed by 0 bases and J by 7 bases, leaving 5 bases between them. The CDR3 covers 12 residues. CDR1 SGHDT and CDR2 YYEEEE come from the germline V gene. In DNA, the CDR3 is TGTGCCAGCAGCTTGGGGAGAAATGAGCAGTTCTTC. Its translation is CASSLGRNEQFF.

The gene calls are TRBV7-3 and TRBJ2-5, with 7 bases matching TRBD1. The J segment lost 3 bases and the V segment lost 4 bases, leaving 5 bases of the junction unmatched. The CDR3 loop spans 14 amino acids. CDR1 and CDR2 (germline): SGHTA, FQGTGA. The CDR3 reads CASSSTGVKETQYF. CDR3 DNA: TGTGCCAGCAGCTCAACAGGGGTGAAAGAGACCCAGTACTTC.

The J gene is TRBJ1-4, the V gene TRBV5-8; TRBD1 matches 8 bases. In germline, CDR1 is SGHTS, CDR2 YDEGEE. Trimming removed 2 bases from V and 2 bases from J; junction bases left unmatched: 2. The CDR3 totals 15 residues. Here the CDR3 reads CASSFPGGTNEKLFF. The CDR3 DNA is TGTGCCAGCAGCTTCCCAGGGGGCACTAATGAAAAACTGTTTTTT.

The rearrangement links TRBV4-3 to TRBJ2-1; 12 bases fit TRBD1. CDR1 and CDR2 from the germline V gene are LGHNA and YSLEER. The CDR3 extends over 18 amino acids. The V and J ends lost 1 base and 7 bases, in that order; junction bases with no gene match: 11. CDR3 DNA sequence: TGCGCCAGCAGCCAAGTTAGGGGGGGGACAGGGGGCTGGAATGAGCAGTTCTTC. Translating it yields CASSQVRGGTGGWNEQFF.

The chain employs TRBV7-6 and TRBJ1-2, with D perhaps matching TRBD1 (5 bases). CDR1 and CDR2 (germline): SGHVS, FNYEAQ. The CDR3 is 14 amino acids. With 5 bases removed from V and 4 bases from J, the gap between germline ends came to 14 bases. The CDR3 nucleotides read TGTGCCAGCAGCGGGGCGGACACTGCCTATGGCTACACCTTC. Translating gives CASSGADTAYGYTF.

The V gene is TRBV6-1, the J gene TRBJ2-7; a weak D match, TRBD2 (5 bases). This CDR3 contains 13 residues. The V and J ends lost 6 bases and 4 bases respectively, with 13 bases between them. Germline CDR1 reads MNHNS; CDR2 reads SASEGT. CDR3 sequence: CASRLPTGYEQYF. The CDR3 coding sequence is TGTGCCAGCAGGTTACCAACGGGGTACGAGCAGTACTTC.

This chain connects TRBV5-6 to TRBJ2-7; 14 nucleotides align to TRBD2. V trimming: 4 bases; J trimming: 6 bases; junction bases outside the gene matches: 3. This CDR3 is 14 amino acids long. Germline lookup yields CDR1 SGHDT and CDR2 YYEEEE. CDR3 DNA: TGTGCCAGCAGCCAGGGACTAGCGGGAGTCGAGCAGTACTTC. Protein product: CASSQGLAGVEQYF.

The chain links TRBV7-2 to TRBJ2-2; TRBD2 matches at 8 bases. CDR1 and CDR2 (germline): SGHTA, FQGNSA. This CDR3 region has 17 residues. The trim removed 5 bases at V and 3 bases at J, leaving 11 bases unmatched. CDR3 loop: CASSRDKTSVYTGELFF. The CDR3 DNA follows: TGTGCCAGCAGCCGGGACAAGACTAGCGTATACACCGGGGAGCTGTTTTTT.